The T cell receptor (beta chain) under discussion was sequenced for a study of graft-versus-host responses after intestinal transplantation (dated by TCRdb to the early 2020s). General notes on the study: Recipients received multivisceral, liver-intestinal, or isolated intestinal transplants. All recipients received anti-thymocyte globulin induction followed by maintenance tacrolimus and steroids for about three years. Graft-versus-host and host-versus-graft alloreactive T cell clones were tracked in the graft, circulation and bone marrow after intestinal transplantation using bulk TCR-beta CDR3 sequencing. To identify alloreactive clones, pre-transplant mixed lymphocyte reaction products were sequenced and then compared with unstimulated pre-transplant donor and recipient T cells. The cohort enrolled about two dozen intestinal transplant recipients, one of whom was a retransplant, and a few patients without pretransplant specimens were excluded. Donor T cell macrochimerism was defined as a peak of at least 4% donor T cells among recipient peripheral blood mononuclear cells. Rather than going through the commercial service, samples from a few later patients were sequenced in-house on an Illumina MiSeq and processed with MiXCR.

The library came from the immunoSEQ multiplex PCR assay. For most patients, genomic DNA was isolated with the Qiagen DNeasy Blood and Tissue Kit and sent frozen to Adaptive Biotechnologies for TCR sequencing. For most patients, high-throughput TCR-beta CDR3 sequencing of genomic DNA was performed by Adaptive Biotechnologies. Processing in the source paper ran as follows. Adaptive's ImmunoSEQ software was the source of the TCR sequencing data for 15 to 20 patients, while a few other patients were processed with MiXCR and VDJtools. To correct CD4 versus CD8 sorting errors, any sequence found in both subsets at a frequency ratio below 5:1 was removed. CDR3 nucleotide sequences shared between donor and recipient were removed because the origin of such sequences could not be assigned. To count as alloreactive, a clone needed at least 2-fold expansion over unstimulated cells and a minimum CFSE-low frequency of 0.002% (template counts) or 0.001% (read counts). Clones detected in sequenced pre-transplant spleen, lymph node, or MLR CFSE-low populations of the donor or recipient were defined as mappable. The cumulative frequency of alloreactive clones was calculated as a percentage of all sequences, weighted by copy number. The immuneACCESS repertoire file appears here via TCRdb, limited to in-frame rearrangements. These files lack a portion of the clones; in checked studies, under half of the deficit traces to unresolved V genes, and the cause of the others is not known. The DNA was the basis for D and trimming; V, J and clone size are from that table. The sample table lists some 130,000 clones, about 92% of them with a count of one. Jointly, the top ten make up around 0.15% of the sample.

This specimen's time point label, per the study, means: cells obtained before transplantation from donor or recipient. CD3+CD4+ and CD3+CD8+ populations were FACS-sorted from unstimulated pre-transplant donor and recipient cells taken from spleen or lymph nodes. Details on this clone: Its antigen is still unknown. Qualities for individual bases were not recorded, and no much larger clone is one base off.

The full study reports these points: Early after transplant, peak levels of circulating GvH clones were found to be associated with declines in HvG clones. Patients with donor T cell macrochimerism had high GvH to HvG T cell clonal ratios in their allografts. GvH clones were detected in recipient bone marrow, and some appeared earlier in ileal mucosa or blood, consistent with an intestinal mucosal origin. Conclusions were limited by the relatively low number and heterogeneity of intestinal transplant patients.

The sequence was obtained from a human donor who received an intestinal transplant. This sample comprised unstimulated CD4+ T cells sorted from spleen or lymph node cells, obtained before intestinal transplant.

The CDR3 protein: CASRASGTDRREQYF. Read as DNA, the sequence is TGTGCCAGTAGGGCCTCCGGGACAGACCGGCGCGAGCAGTACTTC. This chain joins TRBV19 to TRBJ2-7; 7 bases in the junction line up with TRBD1. From its cysteine to its phenylalanine, the CDR3 spans 15 amino acids. The kept DNA is CDR3 alone, 45 bases in frame from the first base. Trimming removed 6 bases from V and 6 bases from J; the gene matches leave 14 bases unexplained. CDR1 and CDR2 were assigned from the germline V gene (reference sequence) as LNHDA and SQIVND.